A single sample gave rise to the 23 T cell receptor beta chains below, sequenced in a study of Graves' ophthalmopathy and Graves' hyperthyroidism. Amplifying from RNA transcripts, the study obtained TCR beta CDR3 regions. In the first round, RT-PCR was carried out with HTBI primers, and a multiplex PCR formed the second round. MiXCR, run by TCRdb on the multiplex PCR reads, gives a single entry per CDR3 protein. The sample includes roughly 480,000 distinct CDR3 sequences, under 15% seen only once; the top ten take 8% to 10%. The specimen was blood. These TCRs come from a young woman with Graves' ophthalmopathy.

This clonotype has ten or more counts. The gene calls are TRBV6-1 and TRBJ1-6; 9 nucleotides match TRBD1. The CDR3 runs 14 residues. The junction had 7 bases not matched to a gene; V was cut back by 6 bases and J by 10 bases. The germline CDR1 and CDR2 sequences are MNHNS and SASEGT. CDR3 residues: CASRRDRGESPLHF. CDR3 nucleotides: TGTGCCAGCAGGAGAGACAGGGGGGAGTCACCCCTCCACTTT.

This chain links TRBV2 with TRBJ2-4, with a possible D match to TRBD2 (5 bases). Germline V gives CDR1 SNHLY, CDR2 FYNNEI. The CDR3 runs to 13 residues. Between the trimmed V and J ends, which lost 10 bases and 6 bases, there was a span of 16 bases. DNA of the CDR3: TGTGCCACTAGGTCGCTGGGGAGAAACATTCAGTACTTC. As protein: CATRSLGRNIQYF.

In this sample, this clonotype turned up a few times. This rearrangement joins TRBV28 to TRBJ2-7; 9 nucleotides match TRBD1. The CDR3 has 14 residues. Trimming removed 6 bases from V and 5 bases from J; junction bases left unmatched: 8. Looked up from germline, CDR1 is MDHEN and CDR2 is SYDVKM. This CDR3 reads CASRAGQGIDEQYF. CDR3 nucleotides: TGTGCCAGCAGAGCCGGACAGGGGATCGACGAGCAGTACTTC.

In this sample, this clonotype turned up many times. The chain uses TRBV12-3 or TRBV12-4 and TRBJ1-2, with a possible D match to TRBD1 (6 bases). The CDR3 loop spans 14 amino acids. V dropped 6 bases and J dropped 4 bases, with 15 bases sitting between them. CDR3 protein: CASSPTGTVYGYTF. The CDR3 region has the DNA TGTGCCAGCAGCCCGACAGGCACCGTCTATGGCTACACCTTC.

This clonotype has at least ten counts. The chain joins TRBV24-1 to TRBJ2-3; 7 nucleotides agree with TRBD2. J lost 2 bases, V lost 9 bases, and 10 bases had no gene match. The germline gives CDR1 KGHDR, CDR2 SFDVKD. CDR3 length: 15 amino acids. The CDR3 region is CATSASGTYTDTQYF. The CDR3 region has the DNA TGTGCCACCTCGGCTAGCGGAACCTACACAGATACGCAGTATTTT.

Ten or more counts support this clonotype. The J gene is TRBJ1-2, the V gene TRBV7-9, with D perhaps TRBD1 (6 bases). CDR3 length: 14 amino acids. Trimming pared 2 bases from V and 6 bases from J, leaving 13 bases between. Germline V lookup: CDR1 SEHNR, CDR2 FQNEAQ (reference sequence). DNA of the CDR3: TGTGCCAGCAGCTTATGGCACAGGGTGGATGGCTACACCTTC. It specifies CASSLWHRVDGYTF.

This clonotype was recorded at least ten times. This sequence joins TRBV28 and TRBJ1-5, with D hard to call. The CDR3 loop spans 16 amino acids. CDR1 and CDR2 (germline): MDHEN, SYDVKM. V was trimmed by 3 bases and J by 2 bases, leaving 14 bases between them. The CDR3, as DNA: TGTGCCAGCAGTTTGCGAAAGGCTGTGGGCAATCAGCCCCAGCATTTT. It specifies CASSLRKAVGNQPQHF.

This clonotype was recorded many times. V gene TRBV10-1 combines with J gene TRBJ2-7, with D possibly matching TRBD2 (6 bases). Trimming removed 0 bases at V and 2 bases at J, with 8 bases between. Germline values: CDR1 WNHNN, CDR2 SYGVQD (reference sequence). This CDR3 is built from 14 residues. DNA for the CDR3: TGCGCCAGCAGTGAGTCCGGGAGCCCCTACGAGCAGTACTTC. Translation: CASSESGSPYEQYF.

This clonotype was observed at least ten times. The CDR3 is CASSPPSDTIYF. The CDR3 DNA sequence: TGCGCCAGCAGTCCCCCCTCGGACACCATATATTTT. The rearrangement joins TRBV5-1 to TRBJ1-3; D remains ambiguous. Trimming shortened V by 5 bases and J by 8 bases, and 11 bases separated the two germline ends. Germline CDR1 reads SGHRS; CDR2 reads YFSETQ. The CDR3 totals 12 residues.

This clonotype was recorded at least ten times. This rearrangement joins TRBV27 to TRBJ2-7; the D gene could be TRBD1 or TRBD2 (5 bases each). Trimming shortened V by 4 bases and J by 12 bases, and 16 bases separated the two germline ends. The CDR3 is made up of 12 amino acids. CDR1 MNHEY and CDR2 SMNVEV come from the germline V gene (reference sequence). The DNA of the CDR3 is TGTGCCAGCAGTTCCCTGGGGGAAGACCCGTACTTC. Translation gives CASSSLGEDPYF.

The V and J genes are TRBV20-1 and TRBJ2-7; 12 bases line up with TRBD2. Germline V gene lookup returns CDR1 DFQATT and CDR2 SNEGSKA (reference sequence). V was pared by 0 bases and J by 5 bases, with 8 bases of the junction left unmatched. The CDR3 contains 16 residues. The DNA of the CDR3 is TGCAGTGCTAGAGACCTACTAGCGGGAGGTGGCGACGAGCAGTACTTC. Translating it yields CSARDLLAGGGDEQYF.

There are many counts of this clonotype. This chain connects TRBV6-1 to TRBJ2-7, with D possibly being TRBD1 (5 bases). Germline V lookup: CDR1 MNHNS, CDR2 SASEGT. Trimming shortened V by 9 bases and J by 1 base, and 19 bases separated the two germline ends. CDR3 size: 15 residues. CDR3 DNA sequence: TGTGCCAGTGAATTAGTAAGGGGCAGTTCCTACGAGCAGTACTTC. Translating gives CASELVRGSSYEQYF.

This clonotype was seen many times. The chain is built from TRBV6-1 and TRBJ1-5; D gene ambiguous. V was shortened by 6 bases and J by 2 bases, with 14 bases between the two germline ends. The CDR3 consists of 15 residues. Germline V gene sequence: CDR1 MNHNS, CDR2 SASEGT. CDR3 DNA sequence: TGTGCCAGCAGCGCCTACGGGTTCGGCAATCAGCCCCAGCATTTT. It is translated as CASSAYGFGNQPQHF.

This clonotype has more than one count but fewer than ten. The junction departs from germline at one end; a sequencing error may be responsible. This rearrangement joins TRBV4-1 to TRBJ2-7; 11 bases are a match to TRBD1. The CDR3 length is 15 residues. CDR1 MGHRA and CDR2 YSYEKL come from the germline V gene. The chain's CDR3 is CASGQSGTGGREQYF. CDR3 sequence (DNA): TGCGCCAGCGGCCAATCCGGGACAGGGGGACGCGAGCAGTACTTC.

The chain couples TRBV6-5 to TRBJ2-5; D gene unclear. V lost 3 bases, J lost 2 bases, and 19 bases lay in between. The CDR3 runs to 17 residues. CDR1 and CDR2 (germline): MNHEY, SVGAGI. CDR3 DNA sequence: TGTGCCAGCAGTTATGGGCCCGATTATCTCCTACAAGAGACCCAGTACTTC. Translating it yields CASSYGPDYLLQETQYF.

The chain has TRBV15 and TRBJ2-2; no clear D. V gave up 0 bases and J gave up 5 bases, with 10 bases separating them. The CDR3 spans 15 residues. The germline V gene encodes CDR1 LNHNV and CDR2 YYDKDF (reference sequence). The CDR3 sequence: CATSRDLIETGELFF. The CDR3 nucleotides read TGTGCCACCAGCAGAGATCTGATAGAGACCGGGGAGCTGTTTTTT.

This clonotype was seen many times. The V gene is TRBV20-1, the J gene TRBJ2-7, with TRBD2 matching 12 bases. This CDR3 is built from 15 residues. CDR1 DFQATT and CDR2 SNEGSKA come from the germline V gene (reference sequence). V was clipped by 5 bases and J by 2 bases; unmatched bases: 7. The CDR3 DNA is TGCAGTGCTCACATCGGACTAGCGGGGACCTACGAGCAGTACTTC. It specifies CSAHIGLAGTYEQYF.

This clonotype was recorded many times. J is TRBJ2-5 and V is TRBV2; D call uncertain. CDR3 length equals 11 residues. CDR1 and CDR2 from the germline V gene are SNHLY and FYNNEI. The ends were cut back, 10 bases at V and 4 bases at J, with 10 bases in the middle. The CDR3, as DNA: TGTGCCACGGTGGTGTTAGAGACCCAGTACTTC. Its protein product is CATVVLETQYF.

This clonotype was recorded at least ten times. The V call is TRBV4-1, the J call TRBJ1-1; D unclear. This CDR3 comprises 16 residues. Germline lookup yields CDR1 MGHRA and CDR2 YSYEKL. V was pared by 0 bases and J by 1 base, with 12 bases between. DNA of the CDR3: TGCGCCAGCAGCCAAGAAGTCGCCGTCAAGAACACTGAAGCTTTCTTT. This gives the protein CASSQEVAVKNTEAFF.

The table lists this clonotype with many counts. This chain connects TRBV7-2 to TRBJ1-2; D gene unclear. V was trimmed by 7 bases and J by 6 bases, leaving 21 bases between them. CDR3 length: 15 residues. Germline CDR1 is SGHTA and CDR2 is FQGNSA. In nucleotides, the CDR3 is TGTGCCAGCACCCCGAGGGCGCCTCTCTGGCATGGCTACACCTTC. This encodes CASTPRAPLWHGYTF.

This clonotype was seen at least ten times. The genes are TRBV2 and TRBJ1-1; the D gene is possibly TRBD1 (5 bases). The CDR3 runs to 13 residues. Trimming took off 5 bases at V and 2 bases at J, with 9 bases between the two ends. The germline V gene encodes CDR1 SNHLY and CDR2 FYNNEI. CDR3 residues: CASSSDINTEAFF. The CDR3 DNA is TGTGCCAGCAGTTCGGACATAAACACTGAAGCTTTCTTT.

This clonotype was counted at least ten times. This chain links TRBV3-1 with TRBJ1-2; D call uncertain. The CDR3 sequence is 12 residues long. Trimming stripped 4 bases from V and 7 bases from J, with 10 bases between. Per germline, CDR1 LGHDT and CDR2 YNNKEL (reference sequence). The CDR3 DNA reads TGTGCCAGCAGCCTACGCGACGCTGGCTACACCTTC. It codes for CASSLRDAGYTF.

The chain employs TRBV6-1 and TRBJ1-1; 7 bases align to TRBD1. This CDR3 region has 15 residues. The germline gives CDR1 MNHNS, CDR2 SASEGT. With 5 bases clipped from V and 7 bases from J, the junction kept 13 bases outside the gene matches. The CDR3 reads CASSRVGQRSNEAFF. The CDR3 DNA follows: TGTGCCAGCAGTCGGGTGGGACAGAGGAGTAATGAAGCTTTCTTT.